In this sample, the clone carrying this TCR beta chain turned up many times. This entry belongs to a study of quantifying T cell responses using KT2 cells. About the study: RNA was reverse transcribed with TCR alpha and beta constant-region primers. Estimated efficiency of the T4 ligation step was above 8.5% under optimum conditions. The second PCR ran as a qPCR until a predetermined fluorescence threshold was reached.

A single-stranded UMI oligo with SP2 sequence was ligated to cDNA 3' ends. An equimolar mix of RC1.1 and RC1.2 primed the beta chain across TRBC1 and TRBC2. TCRdb reprocessed the UMI-ligation and nested PCR reads with MiXCR, giving one entry per CDR3 protein. The sample holds 40,000 to 50,000 distinct CDR3 sequences, over 15% seen once. Unfractionated PBMC were spiked with known numbers of KT2 clone cells. Different KT2-to-PBMC ratios were created with a constant PBMC count. The CDR3 sequence is 17 residues long. Unmatched junction bases numbered 17, after V lost 2 bases and J lost 9 bases. The sequence was collected from a human donor. The chain joins TRBV12-3 or TRBV12-4 to TRBJ1-1, with 8 bases fitting TRBD1. The material sequenced was PBMCs spiked with cells of the T cell clone KT2. Here the CDR3 reads CASSLTTSRRQGQKAFF. CDR3 in DNA: TGTGCCAGCAGTTTAACGACCTCCCGCCGACAGGGGCAGAAAGCTTTCTTT.